The rows below give T cell receptor beta chains drawn from one sample of a study of identical twins. Using its own MiXCR run on the 5' RACE reads, TCRdb lists one record per CDR3 protein. The table records approximately 590,000 distinct CDR3 sequences, approximately 9.6% of them present only once. Another study also made use of these data, one on yellow fever vaccine responses in identical twins.

The sample was PBMCs. The source is a woman aged 18-29 years in good health. Each CDR3 is given with its conserved first and last residue. The D gene is left open where the match is weak. Clone size is shown for a subset of rows, as once, few, many or a class of expanded clone.

clone size,J gene,V gene,D gene,CDR3 protein,CDR3 DNA
many,TRBJ2-7,TRBV5-1,TRBD2,CASSYSGGAIEQYF,TGCGCCAGCAGCTATAGCGGGGGGGCCATTGAGCAGTACTTC
many,TRBJ2-5,TRBV3-1,TRBD1,CASSQLQGARETQYF,TGTGCCAGCAGCCAACTACAGGGGGCGAGAGAGACCCAGTACTTC
-,TRBJ2-7,TRBV27,-,CASRRTTIYETYEQYF,TGTGCCAGCAGGAGGACTACTATCTACGAAACCTACGAGCAGTACTTC
-,TRBJ2-5,TRBV11-2,-,CASSLDLLRQETQYF,TGTGCCAGCAGCTTAGACTTGCTACGGCAAGAGACCCAGTACTTC
many,TRBJ2-1,TRBV7-8,TRBD1,CASSRRTGGAGNEQFF,TGTGCCAGCAGCCGACGGACAGGGGGCGCGGGTAATGAGCAGTTCTTC
many,TRBJ2-6,TRBV5-1,-,CASSLSGSSGANVLTF,TGCGCCAGCAGCTTATCGGGCTCCTCTGGGGCCAACGTCCTGACTTTC
many,TRBJ2-7,TRBV3-1,-,CASSHRTPSYEQYF,TGTGCCAGCAGCCATAGGACACCGTCCTACGAGCAGTACTTC
-,TRBJ1-1,TRBV11-2,TRBD1,CASSYRTGGDTEAFF,TGTGCCAGCAGCTACCGGACAGGCGGGGACACTGAAGCTTTCTTT
-,TRBJ2-3,TRBV6-2/TRBV6-3,-,CASSTWTTQAQYF,TGTGCCAGCAGTACATGGACTACCCAGGCGCAGTATTTT
many,TRBJ2-2,TRBV20-1,TRBD2,CSARTSGRVSTGELFF,TGCAGTGCCAGGACTAGCGGGAGGGTCAGCACCGGGGAGCTGTTTTTT
many,TRBJ2-2,TRBV20-1,-,CSAPHGSRNTGELFF,TGCAGTGCTCCCCACGGGAGTCGGAACACCGGGGAGCTGTTTTTT
few,TRBJ2-1,TRBV2,TRBD1,CASKQGDSSNEQFF,TGTGCCAGCAAGCAGGGGGACAGTAGCAATGAGCAGTTCTTC
few,TRBJ2-7,TRBV28,-,CASSLVQGLEQYF,TGTGCCAGCAGTTTGGTCCAGGGTCTCGAGCAGTACTTC
-,TRBJ2-7,TRBV3-1,TRBD2,CASSPGLAFDQTYEQYF,TGTGCCAGCAGTCCCGGACTAGCTTTCGACCAAACCTACGAGCAGTACTTC
-,TRBJ2-7,TRBV3-1,-,CASSPPAGLGYEQYF,TGTGCCAGCAGCCCCCCGGCGGGGCTCGGCTACGAGCAGTACTTC
few,TRBJ1-2,TRBV5-1,-,CASSLDALNYGYTF,TGCGCCAGCAGCTTGGATGCACTTAACTATGGCTACACCTTC
many,TRBJ1-4,TRBV30,TRBD1,CAWMDRLNEKLFF,TGTGCCTGGATGGACAGGCTAAATGAAAAACTGTTTTTT
-,TRBJ2-1,TRBV19,TRBD2,CASSRLAGATYNEQFF,TGTGCCAGTAGTAGACTAGCGGGAGCAACCTACAATGAGCAGTTCTTC
many,TRBJ2-7,TRBV5-6,TRBD1,CASSEDRGVSYEQYF,TGTGCCAGCAGCGAGGACAGGGGGGTTTCCTACGAGCAGTACTTC
many,TRBJ2-1,TRBV19,-,CASHPIPPTSSYNEQFF,TGTGCCAGCCATCCCATCCCTCCGACATCCTCCTACAATGAGCAGTTCTTC
few,TRBJ2-7,TRBV5-5,-,CASSTSPGFRGEQYF,TGTGCCAGCAGCACCTCCCCAGGGTTTAGGGGCGAGCAGTACTTC
many,TRBJ2-1,TRBV25-1,TRBD1,CASLGRGREYNEQFF,TGTGCCAGCCTTGGCAGGGGGCGCGAGTACAATGAGCAGTTCTTC
many,TRBJ2-1,TRBV20-1,TRBD2,CSAHPTSGGHNEQFF,TGCAGTGCCCACCCGACTAGCGGGGGACATAATGAGCAGTTCTTC
few,TRBJ1-2,TRBV9,-,CASSRTMELSTF,TGTGCCAGCAGCCGAACTATGGAGCTCTCCACCTTC
many,TRBJ2-2,TRBV5-6,-,CASSLWRVTGELFF,TGTGCCAGCAGCTTGTGGAGAGTCACCGGGGAGCTGTTTTTT
few,TRBJ2-2,TRBV7-9,TRBD1,CASTNDRGTGELFF,TGTGCCAGCACCAATGACAGGGGCACCGGGGAGCTGTTTTTT
-,TRBJ2-1,TRBV7-2,TRBD2,CASSLSYSGFTFRVHEQFF,TGTGCCAGCAGCTTATCGTATAGCGGGTTCACGTTTCGGGTCCATGAGCAGTTCTTC
few,TRBJ2-7,TRBV7-9,-,CASSPTEAGSYEQYF,TGTGCCAGCAGCCCCACCGAGGCGGGTTCCTACGAGCAGTACTTC
-,TRBJ2-7,TRBV20-1,-,CSARPSSGAGSYEQYF,TGCAGTGCTAGGCCCTCGAGTGGAGCTGGCTCCTACGAGCAGTACTTC
few,TRBJ2-5,TRBV10-2,TRBD2,CASSVRGGSGETQYF,TGCGCCAGCAGTGTGCGGGGGGGATCAGGAGAGACCCAGTACTTC
-,TRBJ2-1,TRBV5-1,TRBD2,CASSLALGLAGDSYNEQFF,TGCGCCAGCAGCTTGGCTCTGGGACTAGCGGGAGACTCCTACAATGAGCAGTTCTTC
many,TRBJ2-1,TRBV7-8,TRBD2,CASRRLAGVLNEQFF,TGTGCCAGCAGACGACTAGCGGGGGTGTTGAATGAGCAGTTCTTC
many,TRBJ2-1,TRBV20-1,TRBD2,CSASETSGGYNEQFF,TGCAGTGCTAGCGAAACTAGCGGGGGTTACAATGAGCAGTTCTTC
few,TRBJ2-7,TRBV29-1,-,CSVEPGGRHEQYF,TGCAGCGTTGAACCGGGGGGCAGGCACGAGCAGTACTTC
-,TRBJ2-2,TRBV4-3,-,CASSLDSARGELFF,TGCGCCAGCAGCCTAGACTCCGCCCGCGGGGAGCTGTTTTTT
-,TRBJ2-7,TRBV12-3/TRBV12-4,TRBD1,CASSQRDRGDEQYF,TGTGCCAGCAGTCAACGGGACAGGGGCGACGAGCAGTACTTC
many,TRBJ1-5,TRBV12-3/TRBV12-4,-,CASSIDSNQPQHF,TGTGCCAGCAGTATCGACAGCAATCAGCCCCAGCATTTT
-,TRBJ2-7,TRBV4-3,-,CASSQEATSSFYEQYF,TGCGCCAGCAGCCAAGAGGCCACTAGTTCATTCTACGAGCAGTACTTC
-,TRBJ2-2,TRBV7-6,-,CASSLRPANTGELFF,TGTGCCAGCAGCTTAAGACCAGCGAACACCGGGGAGCTGTTTTTT
few,TRBJ2-3,TRBV12-3/TRBV12-4,-,CASSSILVPPTVTQYF,TGTGCCAGCAGTTCCATACTAGTTCCCCCAACAGTTACGCAGTATTTT
many,TRBJ1-1,TRBV5-1,-,CASSHVGLNTEAFF,TGCGCCAGCAGCCACGTTGGGCTAAACACTGAAGCTTTCTTT
-,TRBJ2-1,TRBV30,-,CAWSGLNEQFF,TGTGCCTGGTCCGGGCTTAATGAGCAGTTCTTC
many,TRBJ2-7,TRBV5-6,-,CASSFDQGALDEQYF,TGTGCCAGCAGCTTTGATCAAGGGGCATTGGACGAGCAGTACTTC
-,TRBJ2-5,TRBV7-6,TRBD2,CASSRRLARQETQYF,TGTGCCAGCAGCCGAAGACTAGCGCGGCAAGAGACCCAGTACTTC
-,TRBJ2-2,TRBV15,TRBD2,CATSREFFGTSGYTGELFF,TGTGCCACCAGCAGAGAATTCTTCGGGACTAGCGGGTATACCGGGGAGCTGTTTTTT
-,TRBJ1-1,TRBV10-2,-,CASSEERIGKAFF,TGCGCCAGCAGTGAGGAACGAATTGGCAAAGCTTTCTTT
many,TRBJ2-7,TRBV6-5,TRBD1,CASSYSRTGGPEQYF,TGTGCCAGCAGTTACTCACGGACAGGGGGTCCCGAGCAGTACTTC
-,TRBJ2-5,TRBV7-9,TRBD1,CASSRRDRGETQYF,TGTGCCAGCAGCAGGCGGGACAGGGGTGAGACCCAGTACTTC
-,TRBJ2-1,TRBV29-1,-,CSVARKIINNEQFF,TGCAGCGTTGCACGCAAGATCATCAACAATGAGCAGTTCTTC
-,TRBJ2-7,TRBV20-1,-,CSATTDSTYEQYF,TGCAGTGCTACGACCGACAGTACCTACGAGCAGTACTTC
many,TRBJ2-1,TRBV24-1,-,CATSDSFPDAGYNEQFF,TGTGCCACCAGTGATTCTTTCCCAGACGCGGGGTACAATGAGCAGTTCTTC
few,TRBJ2-1,TRBV12-3/TRBV12-4,-,CASTNDYNEQFF,TGTGCCAGCACCAACGACTACAATGAGCAGTTCTTC
few,TRBJ2-7,TRBV20-1,-,CSASRTVQGEQYF,TGCAGTGCTAGTCGGACAGTGCAAGGCGAGCAGTACTTC
-,TRBJ2-1,TRBV29-1,TRBD2,CSVETSGSTVEQFF,TGCAGCGTTGAAACTAGCGGGAGTACGGTTGAGCAGTTCTTC